Presented here are 17 T cell receptor beta chains from one specimen sequenced in a study of blood T cells in healthy people across ages. Sample-barcoded 5' priming and a J-beta primer mix drove a second PCR of about 7 to 11 cycles. MiXCR, run by TCRdb on the 5' RACE reads, gives a single entry per CDR3 protein. Here the sample spans hundreds of thousands of distinct CDR3 sequences, over 40% being singletons. Sequencing used blood. The receptors here all came from an elderly man in good health.

CDR3 DNA sequence: TGTGCCAGCAGCTTGGGTGGGACCATGAACACTGAAGCTTTCTTT. Translating it yields CASSLGGTMNTEAFF. The chain carries TRBV5-5 and TRBJ1-1; maybe TRBD1 (5 bases). This CDR3 has 15 residues. Trimming stripped 0 bases from V and 0 bases from J, with 9 bases between. CDR1 and CDR2 from the germline V gene are SGHKS and YYEKEE (reference sequence). Using reference TRBV5-5 and TRBJ1-1 for the parts outside the CDR3, the full variable domain is DAGVTQSPTHLIKTRGQQVTLRCSPISGHKSVSWYQQVLGQGPQFIFQYYEKEERGRGNFPDRFSARQFPNYSSELNVNALLLGDSALYLCASSLGGTMNTEAFFGQGTRLTVV.

Concerning this clonotype itself: At one end the junction does not follow the germline gene, possibly because of a read error. The rearrangement uses TRBV11-2 and TRBJ2-1; D ambiguous. Germline V CDR1 and CDR2: SGHAT, FQNNGV. The CDR3 is 16 amino acids. The CDR3 region has the DNA TGTGCCAGCGGCTTAGTGAAGGGCCCCACCTACAATGAGCAGTTCTTC. Amino acid sequence: CASGLVKGPTYNEQFF.

The table lists this clonotype with a few counts. As DNA, the CDR3 is TGTGCCAGCAGCGCGGGGACCGCGAGGTGGAATGAGCAGTTCTTC. Protein product: CASSAGTARWNEQFF. The genes are TRBV9 and TRBJ2-1, with D perhaps TRBD1 or TRBD2 (5 bases each). Looked up from germline, CDR1 is SGDLS and CDR2 is YYNGEE. The V end was cut by 3 bases, the J end by 7 bases, with 17 bases between. This CDR3 spans 15 amino acids. Filled out from reference TRBV9 and TRBJ2-1, the complete variable domain reads DSGVTQTPKHLITATGQRVTLRCSPRSGDLSVYWYQQSLDQGLQFLIQYYNGEERAKGNILERFSAQQFPDLHSELNLSSLELGDSALYFCASSAGTARWNEQFFGPGTRLTVL.

In its sample, this clonotype was seen once. The gene calls are TRBV6-6 and TRBJ2-5; D call uncertain. The length of the CDR3 is 12 residues. V shed 3 bases and J shed 11 bases, with 13 bases lying between them. Germline lookup yields CDR1 MNHNY and CDR2 SVGAGI (reference sequence). This CDR3 reads CASSYQVDEQYF. CDR3 in DNA: TGTGCCAGCAGTTATCAGGTAGATGAGCAGTACTTC.

Note on this clonotype: The junction does not match germline at one end; this may be a read error. V is TRBV12-3 or TRBV12-4 and J is TRBJ1-6; 10 positions match TRBD1. The CDR3 is 17 residues long. The CDR3 spells CASSLGQGALDNSPPHF. The DNA for the CDR3 is TGTGCCAGCAGTTTAGGACAGGGGGCCCTGGATAATTCACCCCCCCACTTT.

The V call is TRBV9, the J call TRBJ2-1, with unresolved D. The CDR3 sequence is 14 residues long. Germline CDR1 is SGDLS and CDR2 is YYNGEE. Trimming took off 4 bases at V and 7 bases at J, with 15 bases between the two ends. The CDR3 nucleotides are TGTGCCAGCAGCCCCAGAAGAGAGTTTAATGAGCAGTTCTTC. Translation: CASSPRREFNEQFF.

This chain links TRBV5-1 with TRBJ2-7, with a tentative D call TRBD1 (6 bases). The DNA end is more similar to TRBJ2-5, so the J call may be wrong. The germline CDR1 and CDR2 sequences are SGHRS and YFSETQ. The CDR3 consists of 16 residues. CDR3 sequence: CASTPSKQGGVETQYF. The DNA of the CDR3 is TGCGCCAGCACGCCCAGTAAACAGGGCGGTGTAGAGACCCAGTACTTC.

Concerning this clonotype: This may be a read error, as it is one base from a much larger clone. The chain links TRBV29-1 to TRBJ2-1; D gene ambiguous. V lost 5 bases to trimming and J lost 6 bases, with 14 bases between them. Germline loops: CDR1 SQVTM, CDR2 ANQGSEA. The CDR3 sequence is 13 residues long. The CDR3 region has the DNA TGCAGCGTTCAGGACGCGGACCTCAATGAGCAGTTCTTC. Amino acids: CSVQDADLNEQFF.

This clonotype has a handful of counts. V and J are TRBV27 and TRBJ1-1, with 8 bases that match TRBD1. CDR3 length equals 13 residues. After removal of 7 bases from V and 5 bases from J, the junction contained 6 bases not matched to a gene. Germline CDR1 and CDR2: MNHEY and SMNVEV (reference sequence). DNA for the CDR3: TGTGCCAGCACCGAGACAGGGGAGACTGAAGCTTTCTTT. Translated: CASTETGETEAFF.

This chain connects TRBV6-2 or TRBV6-3 to TRBJ2-1, with 12 bases aligning to TRBD2. Germline trimming cut 5 bases from V and 9 bases from J; bases unmatched to any gene: 8. The CDR3 covers 15 residues. Per germline, CDR1 MNHEY and CDR2 SVGEGT. The CDR3 loop reads CASSDGLAGKGEQFF. CDR3 sequence (DNA): TGTGCCAGCAGTGACGGACTAGCGGGAAAGGGTGAGCAGTTCTTC.

This CDR3 is CASSLGTAAPGGETQYF. The CDR3 DNA reads as TGCGCCAGCAGCCTGGGGACAGCAGCACCGGGGGGTGAGACCCAGTACTTC. The chain employs TRBV4-1 and TRBJ2-5; D may correspond to TRBD1 or TRBD2 (7 bases each). Germline-derived CDR1 and CDR2 are MGHRA and YSYEKL. The CDR3 runs to 17 residues. V shed 4 bases and J shed 5 bases, with 23 bases lying between them.

The J gene is TRBJ2-1, the V gene TRBV20-1; 12 nucleotides agree with TRBD2. The CDR3 runs 13 residues. With 5 bases clipped from V and 7 bases from J, the junction kept 3 bases outside the gene matches. Looked up from germline, CDR1 is DFQATT and CDR2 is SNEGSKA (reference sequence). The CDR3 bases are TGCAGTGCTCTAGCGGGAGGGACGAATGAGCAGTTCTTC. Translating gives CSALAGGTNEQFF.

The chain employs TRBV7-9 and TRBJ2-1, with 16 bases fitting TRBD2. V gave up 5 bases and J gave up 7 bases; unmatched junction bases: 8. The CDR3 sequence is 17 residues long. Per germline, CDR1 SEHNR and CDR2 FQNEAQ (reference sequence). This CDR3 reads CASSPGTSGRAWNEQFF. CDR3 sequence (DNA): TGTGCCAGCAGCCCGGGGACTAGCGGGAGGGCCTGGAATGAGCAGTTCTTC.

This clonotype showed up many times. V gene TRBV3-1 combines with J gene TRBJ1-5; 9 positions match TRBD1. The CDR3 extends over 13 amino acids. Germline values: CDR1 LGHDT, CDR2 YNNKEL (reference sequence). After removal of 5 bases from V and 4 bases from J, the junction contained 0 bases not matched to a gene. CDR3 sequence (DNA): TGTGCCAGCAGCGGACAGGGGAATCAGCCCCAGCATTTT. Its translation: CASSGQGNQPQHF.

In its sample, this clonotype was seen many times. This sequence joins TRBV5-1 and TRBJ2-5; TRBD1 is a possible D gene (6 bases). Germline CDR1 SGHRS, CDR2 YFSETQ. The germline V and J ends were trimmed by 4 bases and 9 bases, with 16 bases remaining between them. CDR3 length equals 13 residues. CDR3 sequence: CASSAQGGEAQYF. The CDR3, as DNA: TGCGCCAGCAGCGCACAGGGCGGAGAAGCCCAGTACTTC.

This clonotype was seen a handful of times. This chain uses TRBV7-9 with TRBJ2-6, with D hard to call. This CDR3 contains 16 residues. CDR1 and CDR2 (germline): SEHNR, FQNEAQ (reference sequence). The V end lost 3 bases, the J end lost 2 bases, and 11 bases lay between the germline ends. CDR3 sequence: CASSFLTRPGANVLTF. The CDR3 DNA sequence: TGTGCCAGCAGCTTCTTAACCCGACCTGGGGCCAACGTCCTGACTTTC. The complete variable domain, with remaining parts taken from reference TRBV7-9 and TRBJ2-6, reads DTGVSQNPRHKITKRGQNVTFRCDPISEHNRLYWYRQTLGQGPEFLTYFQNEAQLEKSRLLSDRFSAERPKGSFSTLEIQRTEQGDSAMYLCASSFLTRPGANVLTFGAGSRLTVL.

This clonotype was counted a few times. J is TRBJ2-7 and V is TRBV27, with D perhaps matching TRBD2 (6 bases). The J call is uncertain, as TRBJ2-5 better fits the DNA end. Germline assignment: CDR1 MNHEY and CDR2 SMNVEV (reference sequence). CDR3 length equals 14 residues. In DNA, the CDR3 is TGTGCCAGCAGTTTACCGGGACTTATGGAGACCCAGTACTTC. Translation gives CASSLPGLMETQYF.